The TCR beta chain under discussion was sequenced for a study of shared clonotypes between healthy human individuals. Study overall: For every donor, three CD4 naive, three CD4 memory, two CD8 naive and one CD8 memory plates were used.

Study-level findings and limits: Memory subsets generally showed lower estimated richness than naive subsets.

Profiled with immunoSEQ multiplex PCR; TCRdb holds only in-frame clones, not every one. This sample yields about 690,000 clones, of which less than 95% are seen a single time; 34% belongs to the top ten. On this clone: Antigen unknown.

The CDR3 covers 12 residues. CDR1 is MNHEY, CDR2 SVGAGI, per germline. Trimming removed 7 bases at V and 10 bases at J, with 16 bases between. The receptor's source is a man in his late teens or twenties in good health. Some clones in this sample may be carry-over from other donors' samples. The sample taken for sequencing was memory CD8+ T cells from PBMCs. Subset defined: CD45RO+ cells pooled with CCR7-negative TemRA cells. This sequence joins TRBV6-5 and TRBJ2-5, with D tentatively TRBD2 (6 bases). CDR3 DNA: TGTGCCAGCACCAGCGGGCCCCAGGACCAGTACTTC. Translation gives CASTSGPQDQYF.